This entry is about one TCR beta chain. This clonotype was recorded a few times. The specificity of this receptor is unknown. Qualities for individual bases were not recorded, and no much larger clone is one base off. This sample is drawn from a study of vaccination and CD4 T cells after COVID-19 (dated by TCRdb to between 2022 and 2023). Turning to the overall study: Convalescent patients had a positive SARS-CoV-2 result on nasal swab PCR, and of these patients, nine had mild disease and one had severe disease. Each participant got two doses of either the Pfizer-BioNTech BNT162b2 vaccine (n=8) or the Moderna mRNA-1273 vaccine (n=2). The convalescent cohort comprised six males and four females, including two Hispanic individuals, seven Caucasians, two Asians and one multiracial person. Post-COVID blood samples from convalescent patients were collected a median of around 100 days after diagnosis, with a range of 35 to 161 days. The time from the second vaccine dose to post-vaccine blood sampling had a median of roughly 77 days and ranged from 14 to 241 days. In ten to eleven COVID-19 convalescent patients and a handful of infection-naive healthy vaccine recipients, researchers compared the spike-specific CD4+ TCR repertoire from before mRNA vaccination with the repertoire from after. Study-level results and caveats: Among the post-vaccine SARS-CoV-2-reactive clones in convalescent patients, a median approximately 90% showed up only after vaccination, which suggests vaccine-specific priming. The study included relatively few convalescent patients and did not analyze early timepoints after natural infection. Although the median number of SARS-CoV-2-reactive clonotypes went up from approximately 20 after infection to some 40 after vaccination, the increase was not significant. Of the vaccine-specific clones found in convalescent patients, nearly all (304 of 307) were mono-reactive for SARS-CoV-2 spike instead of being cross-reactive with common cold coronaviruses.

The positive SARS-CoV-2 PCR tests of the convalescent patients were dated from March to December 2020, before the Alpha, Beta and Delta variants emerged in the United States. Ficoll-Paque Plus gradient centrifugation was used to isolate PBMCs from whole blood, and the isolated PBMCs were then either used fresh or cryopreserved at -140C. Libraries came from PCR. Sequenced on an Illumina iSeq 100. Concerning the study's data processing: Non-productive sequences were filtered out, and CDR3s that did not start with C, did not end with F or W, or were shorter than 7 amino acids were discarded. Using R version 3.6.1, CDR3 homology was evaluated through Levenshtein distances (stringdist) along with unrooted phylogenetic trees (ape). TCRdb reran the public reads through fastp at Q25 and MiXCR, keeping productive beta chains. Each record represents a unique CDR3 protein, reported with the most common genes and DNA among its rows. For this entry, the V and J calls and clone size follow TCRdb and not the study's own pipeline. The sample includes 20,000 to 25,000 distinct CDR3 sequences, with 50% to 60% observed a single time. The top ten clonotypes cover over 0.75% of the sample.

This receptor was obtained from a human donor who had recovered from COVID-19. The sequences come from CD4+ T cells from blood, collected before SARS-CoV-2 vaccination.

The CDR3 reads CATSRGGDLGTDTQYF. In nucleotide form, the sequence is TGTGCCACCAGCAGAGGAGGGGACCTTGGCACAGATACGCAGTATTTT. The chain employs TRBV15 and TRBJ2-3; the D gene is perhaps TRBD1 or TRBD2, as each covers 5 bases. V is cut by 1 base and J by 1 base, and the space between the germline ends is 12 bases. The germline V gene encodes CDR1 LNHNV and CDR2 YYDKDF (reference sequence). The CDR3 starts with the cysteine, ends with the phenylalanine, and has 16 residues. Only CDR3 DNA remains: 48 bases, in frame from the first base.